The clone carrying this TCR beta chain was observed a few times. The antigen is undetermined. Time point denoted: persistent/refractory GD, antithyroid drugs over 5 years with positive TRAb. The TCR library was prepared using RNA isolated from PBMCs. Graves' disease diagnosis followed American Thyroid Association guidelines. The sample comes from a study of regulatory T cells in long-lasting Graves disease. Study context: Patients with persistent Graves' disease had over 5 years of antithyroid drugs and persistent TSH receptor antibodies. General study findings and limits: Accuracy was perhaps lowered by the small sample size. TRBV28, TRBJ1-2 and TRBJ2-5 emerged as the favored segments in persistent disease.

Both iRepertoire HTBI primers and Arm-PCR of CDR3 regions were used to build the TCR beta libraries. TCRdb recomputed calls from the multiplex PCR reads with MiXCR, one row per CDR3 protein. In the table there are 430,000 or so distinct CDR3 sequences, around 23% of which are singletons. Trimming took off 7 bases at V and 4 bases at J, with 13 bases between the two ends. The CDR3 loop spans 13 amino acids. The chain links TRBV12-3 or TRBV12-4 to TRBJ2-5; a weak D match, TRBD2 (5 bases). The source was peripheral blood mononuclear cells (PBMCs), collected when the disease was refractory, from a patient treated with antithyroid drugs. The source of this sequence is a female donor with Graves disease. The CDR3 DNA sequence: TGTGCCAGCACCCTGGACTCGCCAGAGACCCAGTACTTC. It yields the protein CASTLDSPETQYF.